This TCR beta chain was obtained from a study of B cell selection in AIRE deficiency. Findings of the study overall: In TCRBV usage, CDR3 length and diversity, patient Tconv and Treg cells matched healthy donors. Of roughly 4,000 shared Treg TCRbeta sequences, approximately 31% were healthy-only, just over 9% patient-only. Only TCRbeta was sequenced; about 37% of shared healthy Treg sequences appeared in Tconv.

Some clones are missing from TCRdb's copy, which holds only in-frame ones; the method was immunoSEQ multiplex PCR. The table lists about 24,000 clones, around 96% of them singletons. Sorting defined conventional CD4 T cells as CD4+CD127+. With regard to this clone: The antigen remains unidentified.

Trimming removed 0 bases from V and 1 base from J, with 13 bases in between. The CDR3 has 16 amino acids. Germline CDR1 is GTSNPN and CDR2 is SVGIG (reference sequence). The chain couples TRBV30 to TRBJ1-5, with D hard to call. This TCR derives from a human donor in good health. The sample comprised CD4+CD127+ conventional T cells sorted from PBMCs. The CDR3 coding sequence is TGTGCCTGGAGTGTGTCAAGGGTGGTGAGCAATCAGCCCCAGCATTTT. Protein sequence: CAWSVSRVVSNQPQHF.